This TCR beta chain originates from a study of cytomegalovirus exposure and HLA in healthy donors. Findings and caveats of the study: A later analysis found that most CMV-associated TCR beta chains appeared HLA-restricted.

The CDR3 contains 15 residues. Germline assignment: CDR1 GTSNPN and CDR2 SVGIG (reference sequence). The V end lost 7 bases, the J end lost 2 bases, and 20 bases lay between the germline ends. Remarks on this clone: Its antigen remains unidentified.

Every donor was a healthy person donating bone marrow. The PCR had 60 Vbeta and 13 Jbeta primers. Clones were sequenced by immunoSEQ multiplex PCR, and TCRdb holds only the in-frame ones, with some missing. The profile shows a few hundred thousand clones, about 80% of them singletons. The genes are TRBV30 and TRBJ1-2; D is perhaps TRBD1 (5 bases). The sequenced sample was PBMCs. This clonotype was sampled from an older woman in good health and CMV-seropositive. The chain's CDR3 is CASLGGQGNNYGYTF. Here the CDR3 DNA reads TGTGCCTCCTTGGGTGGTCAGGGCAACAACTATGGCTACACCTTC.